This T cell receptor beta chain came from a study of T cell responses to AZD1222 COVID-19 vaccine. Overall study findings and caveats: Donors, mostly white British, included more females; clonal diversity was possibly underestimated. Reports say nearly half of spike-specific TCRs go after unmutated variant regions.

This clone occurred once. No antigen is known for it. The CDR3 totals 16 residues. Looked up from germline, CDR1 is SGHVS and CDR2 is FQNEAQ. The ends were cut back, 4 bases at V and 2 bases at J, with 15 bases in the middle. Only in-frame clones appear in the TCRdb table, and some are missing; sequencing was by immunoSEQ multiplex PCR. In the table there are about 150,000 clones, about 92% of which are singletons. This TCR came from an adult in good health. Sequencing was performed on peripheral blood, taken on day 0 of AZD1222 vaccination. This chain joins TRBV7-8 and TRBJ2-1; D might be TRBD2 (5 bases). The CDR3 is CASSSIPGSTYNEQFF. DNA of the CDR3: TGTGCCAGCAGCTCGATCCCGGGGAGCACCTACAATGAGCAGTTCTTC.